This is a list of T cell receptor beta chains from one sample in a study of T cells in Graves' hyperthyroidism and ophthalmopathy. TCRdb redid the calling of the multiplex PCR reads with MiXCR, one entry per CDR3 protein. This table holds roughly 600,000 distinct CDR3 sequences, around 13% found once. Material: blood. The receptors shown here come from a woman between 45 and 65 years old with Graves' ophthalmopathy. Each CDR3 is given with its conserved first and last residue. The D gene is left open where the match is weak. Not all rows give a size; the values are once, few, many and, for expanded clones, a class.

15 | TRBJ2-7 | - | many | TRBV20-1 | TGCAGTGCTAGAGATTTCCAGGGCCGGTTCTACGAGCAGTACTTC | CSARDFQGRFYEQYF
16 | TRBJ2-1 | TRBD2 | many | TRBV9 | TGTGCCAGCAGCGTAGTAAGAGCGGGAGGGTACAATGAGCAGTTCTTC | CASSVVRAGGYNEQFF
14 | TRBJ2-3 | - | many | TRBV30 | TGTGCCTGGGGTGCAGGGACCCACACAGATACGCAGTATTTT | CAWGAGTHTDTQYF
13 | TRBJ2-3 | - | few | TRBV30 | TGTGCCTGGAGTGAAGGGGGTGCAGATACGCAGTATTTT | CAWSEGGADTQYF
12 | TRBJ2-1 | - | few | TRBV6-2/TRBV6-3 | TGTGCCAGCAGTCCCAGGGAAAATGAGCAGTTCTTC | CASSPRENEQFF
16 | TRBJ2-3 | TRBD2 | many | TRBV20-1 | TGCAGTGCTAGTGGGGCTAGCGGGAGGCCCACAGATACGCAGTATTTT | CSASGASGRPTDTQYF
15 | TRBJ2-1 | TRBD2 | many | TRBV5-1 | TGCGCCAGCAGCTTAGCGGGAATTACCTACAATGAGCAGTTCTTC | CASSLAGITYNEQFF
15 | TRBJ2-3 | TRBD2 | few | TRBV7-2 | TGTGCCAGCAGCTTTTCGGGCGGGAGGGCAGATACGCAGTATTTT | CASSFSGGRADTQYF
17 | TRBJ2-1 | TRBD2 | - | TRBV7-9 | TGTGCCAGCAGCCTAGGACTAGCGGGAGCCTTTAACAATGAGCAGTTCTTC | CASSLGLAGAFNNEQFF
13 | TRBJ2-5 | TRBD1 | many | TRBV29-1 | TGCAGCGCAGAGACAGGGGTCGGAGAGACCCAGTACTTC | CSAETGVGETQYF
15 | TRBJ2-1 | - | many | TRBV4-3 | TGCGCCAGCAGCCACGGTGAGGGCACGCACAATGAGCAGTTCTTC | CASSHGEGTHNEQFF
13 | TRBJ2-2 | - | few | TRBV12-3/TRBV12-4 | TGTGCCAGCAGCCGGGGCCAAACCGGGGAGCTGTTTTTT | CASSRGQTGELFF
16 | TRBJ2-5 | TRBD2 | few | TRBV6-2/TRBV6-3 | TGTGCCAGCAGTTGGAGACTAGCGGGTGGAGGGGAGACCCAGTACTTC | CASSWRLAGGGETQYF
11 | TRBJ1-1 | - | many | TRBV6-1 | TGTGCCAGCTTATCCCTAGCGGAAGCTTTCTTT | CASLSLAEAFF
14 | TRBJ1-2 | TRBD1 | few | TRBV4-2 | TGTGCCAGCAGCTTCCGGGACAGTCGATATGGCTACACCTTC | CASSFRDSRYGYTF
17 | TRBJ2-6 | - | many | TRBV28 | TGTGCCAGCAGTTTTGTTACCGGAAACTCTGGGGCCAACGTCCTGACTTTC | CASSFVTGNSGANVLTF
14 | TRBJ2-7 | TRBD1 | many | TRBV20-1 | TGCAGTGCTGGCTCCCGGGACAGGGAAAACGAGCAGTACTTC | CSAGSRDRENEQYF
13 | TRBJ2-7 | - | - | TRBV6-1 | TGTGCCACCCGCCGGGCCCGGGTCGACGAGCAGTACTTC | CATRRARVDEQYF
15 | TRBJ2-3 | - | many | TRBV18 | TGTGCCAGCTCACCACTTGGCGGGTACACAGATACGCAGTATTTT | CASSPLGGYTDTQYF
14 | TRBJ2-7 | TRBD2 | - | TRBV7-6 | TGTGCCAGCAGCAGACTAGCAAGGTCCTACGAGCAGTACTTC | CASSRLARSYEQYF
15 | TRBJ1-5 | TRBD1 | many | TRBV28 | TGTGCCAGCAGATCCTCGGACAGGGAGGGTCAGCCCCAGCATTTT | CASRSSDREGQPQHF
14 | TRBJ2-1 | - | many | TRBV7-9 | TGTGCCAGCAGCCTACCTCCACTCTACAATGAGCAGTTCTTC | CASSLPPLYNEQFF
15 | TRBJ2-7 | TRBD1 | many | TRBV30 | TGTGCCAAAAAGGAGAAAGGGACAGGGACCTACGAGCAGTACTTC | CAKKEKGTGTYEQYF
13 | TRBJ2-1 | - | many | TRBV5-1 | TGCGCCAGCAACAGGGCGCAATACAATGAGCAGTTCTTC | CASNRAQYNEQFF
14 | TRBJ1-5 | TRBD1 | - | TRBV10-3 | TGTGCCATCAGTGGTGGACAGGGTAGTCAGCCCCAGCATTTT | CAISGGQGSQPQHF
16 | TRBJ2-1 | TRBD2 | few | TRBV3-1 | TGTGCCAGCAGCCAAGTTGGGCCTAGCGGGAGGCCCTGGCAGTTCTTC | CASSQVGPSGRPWQFF
15 | TRBJ2-4 | TRBD2 | many | TRBV20-1 | TGCAGTGCTAGAAACACGGCGGGAGTCTATAACATTCAGTACTTC | CSARNTAGVYNIQYF
16 | TRBJ2-3 | TRBD2 | many | TRBV12-3/TRBV12-4 | TGTGCCAGTTACCCCTCGGGGGGGGGCAGATCAGATACGCAGTATTTT | CASYPSGGGRSDTQYF
14 | TRBJ2-1 | TRBD1 | - | TRBV24-1 | TGTGCCACCAGTGAATTCGCAGGGGGCAATGAGCAGTTCTTC | CATSEFAGGNEQFF
13 | TRBJ1-3 | - | few | TRBV27 | TGTGCCAGCAGGGACGGAATACAAAACACCATATATTTT | CASRDGIQNTIYF
13 | TRBJ2-7 | - | few | TRBV6-2/TRBV6-3 | TGTGCCAGCAGTTACCAGCATGGCTACGAGCAGTACTTC | CASSYQHGYEQYF
18 | TRBJ2-3 | TRBD2 | once | TRBV6-1 | TGTGCCAGCAGTGAAAGAGTAGCGGGAGGGCCACCCACAGATACGCAGTATTTT | CASSERVAGGPPTDTQYF
15 | TRBJ2-3 | TRBD2 | - | TRBV7-2 | TGTGCCAGCAGCTCCCGGGGGGGGCGCACAGATACGCAGTATTTT | CASSSRGGRTDTQYF
14 | TRBJ2-7 | TRBD2 | - | TRBV27 | TGTGCCAGCAGTTTGATGCGGGAGAGCTACGAGCAGTACTTC | CASSLMRESYEQYF
16 | TRBJ1-5 | TRBD1 | many | TRBV30 | TGTGCCTGGACCCACAGGGGACAGGGGTACAATCAGCCCCAGCATTTT | CAWTHRGQGYNQPQHF
17 | TRBJ2-1 | - | many | TRBV28 | TGTGCCAGCAGTTCAACCGACTCTAGCGCCATTTACAATGAGCAGTTCTTC | CASSSTDSSAIYNEQFF
12 | TRBJ1-5 | - | few | TRBV24-1 | TGTGCCACCAGTGAGTTCAATCAGCCCCAGCATTTT | CATSEFNQPQHF
19 | TRBJ2-1 | - | few | TRBV3-1 | TGTGCCAGCAGCCAAGAGGCACAACGCGGGGGCCTAGACTACAATGAGCAGTCCTTC | CASSQEAQRGGLDYNEQSF
11 | TRBJ2-1 | - | - | TRBV27 | TGTGCCAGCAGTTCTATGGGTGAGCAGTTCTTC | CASSSMGEQFF
16 | TRBJ2-3 | - | many | TRBV5-1 | TGCGCCAGCAGCTTGGCTAGTAGCGGATACACAGATACGCAGTATTTT | CASSLASSGYTDTQYF
16 | TRBJ2-1 | - | - | TRBV7-9 | TGTGCCGGCATCGGACACGCGCTAGATACCTACAATGAGCAGTTCTTC | CAGIGHALDTYNEQFF
14 | TRBJ2-6 | - | - | TRBV29-1 | TGCAGCGTTGCCCGGGGAGCAGGGGCCAACGTCCTGACTTTC | CSVARGAGANVLTF